The 17 T cell receptor beta chains reported below all come from one sample, sequenced in a study of T cell responses to AZD1222 COVID-19 vaccine. The table came from immunoSEQ multiplex PCR; TCRdb's copy has only in-frame clones and leaves some out. Altogether over 100,000 clones are present, about 86% being singletons, with the ten largest covering 12%. The source was peripheral blood, collected on day 0 of AZD1222 vaccination. The receptors originated from an adult in good health.

This chain uses TRBV7-2 with TRBJ1-2; TRBD1 matches 10 bases. In germline, CDR1 is SGHTA, CDR2 FQGNSA. The length of the CDR3 is 15 residues. The J segment lost 4 bases and the V segment lost 5 bases, leaving 7 bases of the junction unmatched. CDR3 loop: CASSPGTGAPYGYTF. CDR3 sequence (DNA): TGTGCCAGCAGCCCCGGGACAGGGGCTCCCTATGGCTACACCTTC.

The CDR3: CASSISGEYQETQYF. CDR3 nucleotides: TGTGCCAGTAGTATAAGCGGGGAGTACCAAGAGACCCAGTACTTC. The chain links TRBV19 to TRBJ2-5; 7 bases match TRBD2. The ends lost 2 bases at V and 0 bases at J; junction bases unmatched: 3. Germline CDR1 and CDR2: LNHDA and SQIVND (reference sequence). The CDR3 contains 15 residues.

The rearrangement joins TRBV27 to TRBJ1-2, with 7 bases that match TRBD1. The CDR3 loop spans 15 amino acids. Per germline, CDR1 MNHEY and CDR2 SMNVEV (reference sequence). The junction had 6 bases not matched to a gene; V was cut back by 4 bases and J by 1 base. The CDR3, as DNA: TGTGCCAGCAGTTCTACGACAGGGATTAACTATGGCTACACCTTC. Encoded protein: CASSSTTGINYGYTF.

This clone was counted a few times. The chain uses TRBV6-2 or TRBV6-3 and TRBJ1-1; weak D call: TRBD1 (6 bases). The germline V and J ends were trimmed by 5 bases and 0 bases, with 10 bases remaining between them. The CDR3 runs 14 residues. CDR1 and CDR2 (germline): MNHEY, SVGEGT. The DNA for the CDR3 is TGTGCCAGCAGTATGGGGACACTGAACACTGAAGCTTTCTTT. This sequence encodes CASSMGTLNTEAFF.

This clone showed up just a few times. The chain couples TRBV4-1 to TRBJ2-1; D remains unclear. CDR1 and CDR2 from the germline V gene are MGHRA and YSYEKL. Trimming stripped 1 base from V and 1 base from J, with 11 bases between. The CDR3 runs 16 residues. CDR3 sequence reads: CASSQGPLRSYNEQFF. The CDR3, as DNA: TGCGCCAGCAGCCAAGGGCCCCTTAGGTCCTACAATGAGCAGTTCTTC.

The chain is built from TRBV19 and TRBJ1-5; maybe TRBD1 (6 bases). Trimming cost V 10 bases and J 1 base, with 14 bases left between them. Germline lookup yields CDR1 LNHDA and CDR2 SQIVND (reference sequence). The CDR3 is 14 residues long. The CDR3 DNA is TGTGCCACCACTATAACAGGGAGCAATCAGCCCCAGCATTTT. It specifies CATTITGSNQPQHF.

This clone was observed a handful of times. This sequence joins TRBV11-2 and TRBJ1-6; D is unresolved. From germline, CDR1 is SGHAT and CDR2 FQNNGV. Trimming left V 5 bases short and J 9 bases short, with 11 bases between. There are 13 residues in the CDR3. CDR3 region: CASSRGAGSPLHF. The CDR3 DNA is TGTGCCAGCAGCCGGGGTGCGGGTTCACCCCTCCACTTT.

The V gene is TRBV4-2, the J gene TRBJ2-7; D ambiguous. Germline V gene data show CDR1 as LGHNA and CDR2 as YNFKEQ. Trimming left V 4 bases short and J 1 base short, with 11 bases between. The length of the CDR3 is 14 residues. CDR3 DNA sequence: TGTGCCAGCAGCCCACAAAGAGGATCCTACGAGCAGTACTTC. It translates to CASSPQRGSYEQYF.

This clone was picked up one time. The chain couples TRBV5-8 to TRBJ1-6; tentative D call: TRBD1 (6 bases). Germline-derived CDR1 and CDR2 are SGHTS and YDEGEE. Trimming cost V 2 bases and J 4 bases, with 10 bases left between them. The length of the CDR3 is 15 residues. CDR3 in amino acids: CASSFHQGYNSPLHF. In DNA, the CDR3 is TGTGCCAGCAGCTTTCACCAGGGGTATAATTCACCCCTCCACTTT. Supplemented by reference TRBV5-8 and TRBJ1-6, the full variable domain reads EAGVTQSPTHLIKTRGQQATLRCSPISGHTSVYWYQQALGLGLQFLLWYDEGEERNRGNFPPRFSGRQFPNYSSELNVNALELEDSALYLCASSFHQGYNSPLHFGNGTRLTVT.

This rearrangement joins TRBV24-1 to TRBJ2-2, with unresolved D. The CDR3 covers 14 residues. CDR1 and CDR2 (germline): KGHDR, SFDVKD. Between the trimmed V and J ends, which lost 3 bases and 6 bases, there was a span of 10 bases. The CDR3 nucleotides are TGTGCCACCAGTGATGGGCCGGGTGCCGGGGAGCTGTTTTTT. Protein sequence: CATSDGPGAGELFF.

The V and J genes are TRBV20-1 and TRBJ2-3; D is tentatively TRBD1 or TRBD2 (5 bases each). The CDR3 loop spans 10 amino acids. The germline CDR1 and CDR2 sequences are DFQATT and SNEGSKA (reference sequence). With 4 bases removed from V and 9 bases from J, the gap between germline ends came to 8 bases. Here the CDR3 reads CSAMGDTQYF. CDR3 DNA: TGCAGTGCTATGGGGGACACGCAGTATTTT.

This sequence joins TRBV27 and TRBJ2-2, with D perhaps matching TRBD1 (6 bases). Germline assignment: CDR1 MNHEY and CDR2 SMNVEV (reference sequence). The ends were cut back, 1 base at V and 0 bases at J, with 9 bases in the middle. The CDR3 is 16 amino acids. DNA of the CDR3: TGTGCCAGCAGTTTATTGAGGGGGACGAACACCGGGGAGCTGTTTTTT. This encodes CASSLLRGTNTGELFF.

The CDR3 DNA reads as TGTGCCAGCAGTTCCGATCGACCGGGCCTTACCGGGGAGCTGTTTTTT. Translation: CASSSDRPGLTGELFF. The chain combines TRBV6-5 with TRBJ2-2; no clear D gene. CDR1 and CDR2 from the germline V gene are MNHEY and SVGAGI. The CDR3 loop spans 16 amino acids. The germline V and J ends were trimmed by 4 bases and 5 bases, with 17 bases remaining between them.

This clone showed up just a few times. The gene calls are TRBV10-1 and TRBJ2-7, with D uncertain. The germline CDR1 and CDR2 sequences are WNHNN and SYGVQD (reference sequence). This CDR3 has 13 amino acids. Trimming stripped 3 bases from V and 3 bases from J, with 9 bases between. DNA for the CDR3: TGCGCCAGCAGTGATGGCAGGAACTACGAGCAGTACTTC. Its protein is CASSDGRNYEQYF.

The chain combines TRBV7-8 with TRBJ1-3, with no clear D. This CDR3 spans 18 amino acids. Germline CDR1 is SGHVS and CDR2 is FQNEAQ. The V end was cut by 1 base, the J end by 0 bases, with 16 bases between. The CDR3 spells CASSLVATLLGSGNTIYF. The CDR3 nucleotides read TGTGCCAGCAGCTTAGTAGCTACGCTTTTGGGCTCTGGAAACACCATATATTTT.

The rearrangement links TRBV18 to TRBJ2-7, with D unclear. Trimming left V 3 bases short and J 1 base short, with 13 bases between. The CDR3 contains 15 residues. Germline V CDR1 and CDR2: KGHSH, LQKENI. The CDR3 DNA reads as TGTGCCAGCTCACCTCCGCCGGGCACGTCCTACGAGCAGTACTTC. The encoded protein is CASSPPPGTSYEQYF.

This clone came up a few times. The chain recombines TRBV6-1 with TRBJ2-2, with 11 bases that match TRBD2. CDR3 length equals 14 residues. J gave up 6 bases and V 7 bases, and 4 bases lay outside the gene matches. CDR1 and CDR2 (germline): MNHNS, SASEGT. The CDR3 DNA reads TGTGCCAGCACTACTAGCGGGAGTTCCGGGGAGCTGTTTTTT. Translated, it gives CASTTSGSSGELFF.